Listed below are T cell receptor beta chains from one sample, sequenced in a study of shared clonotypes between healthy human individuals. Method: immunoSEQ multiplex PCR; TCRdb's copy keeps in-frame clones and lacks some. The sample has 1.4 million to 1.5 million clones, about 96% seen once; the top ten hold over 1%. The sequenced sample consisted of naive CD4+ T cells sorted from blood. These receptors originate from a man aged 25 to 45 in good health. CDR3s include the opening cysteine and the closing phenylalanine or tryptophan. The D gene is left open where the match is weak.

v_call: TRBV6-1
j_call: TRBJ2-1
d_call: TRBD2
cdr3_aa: CASREQTSGRDEQFF

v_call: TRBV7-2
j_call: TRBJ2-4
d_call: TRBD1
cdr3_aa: CASSRNRGPGIQYF

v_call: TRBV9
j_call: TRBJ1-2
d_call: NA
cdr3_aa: CASSQGAGGHNYGYTF

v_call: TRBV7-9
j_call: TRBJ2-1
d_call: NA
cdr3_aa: CASSLDLGAQFF

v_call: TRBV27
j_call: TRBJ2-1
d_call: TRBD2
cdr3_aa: CASINRGIGGASWGEQFF

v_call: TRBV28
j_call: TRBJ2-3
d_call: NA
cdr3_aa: CASSPTGSTDTQYF

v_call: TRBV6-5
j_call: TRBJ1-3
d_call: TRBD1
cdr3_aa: CASSGTDSGNTIYF

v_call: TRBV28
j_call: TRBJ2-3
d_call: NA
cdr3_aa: CASSPRGDTQYF

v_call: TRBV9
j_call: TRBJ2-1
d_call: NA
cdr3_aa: CASSVDTYSYNEQFF

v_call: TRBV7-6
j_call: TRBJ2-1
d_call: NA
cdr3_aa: CASSQRDSLKGPNEQFF

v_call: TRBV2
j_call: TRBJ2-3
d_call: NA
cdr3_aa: CASADTQYF

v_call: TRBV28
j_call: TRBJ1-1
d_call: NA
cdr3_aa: CASRTPGPREAFF

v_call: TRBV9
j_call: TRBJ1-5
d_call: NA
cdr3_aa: CASSVSGAQQPQHF

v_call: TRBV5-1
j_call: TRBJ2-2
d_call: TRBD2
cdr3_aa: CASSLPEGSGSLYTGELFF

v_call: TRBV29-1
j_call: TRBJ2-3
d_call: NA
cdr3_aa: CSVYQPSVDTQYF

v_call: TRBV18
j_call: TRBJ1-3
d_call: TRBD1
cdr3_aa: CASSRTTGGDTIYF

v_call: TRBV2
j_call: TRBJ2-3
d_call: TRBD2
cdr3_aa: CASGLAGTDTQYF

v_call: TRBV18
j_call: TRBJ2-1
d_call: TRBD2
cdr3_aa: CASSPGLAGVRDEQFF

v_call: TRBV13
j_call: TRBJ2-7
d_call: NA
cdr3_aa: CASSLGARRRAYEQYF

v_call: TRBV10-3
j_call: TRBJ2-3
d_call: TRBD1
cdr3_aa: CAISGDSYTDTQYF

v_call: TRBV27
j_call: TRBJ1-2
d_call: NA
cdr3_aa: CASSFTGVGYGYTF

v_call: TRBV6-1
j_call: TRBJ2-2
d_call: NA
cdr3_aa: CASHVMGTNTGELFF

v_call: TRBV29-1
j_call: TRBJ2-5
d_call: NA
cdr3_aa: CSVVPRLRRQETQYF

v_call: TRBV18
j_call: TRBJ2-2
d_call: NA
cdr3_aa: CASSFGRAANTGELFF

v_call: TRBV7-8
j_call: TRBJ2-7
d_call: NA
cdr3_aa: CASSLEEPPGPYEQYF

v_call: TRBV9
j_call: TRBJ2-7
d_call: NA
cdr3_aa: CASSVGTRGAYEQYF

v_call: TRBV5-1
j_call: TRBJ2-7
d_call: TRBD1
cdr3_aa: CASSPLTGENYEQYF

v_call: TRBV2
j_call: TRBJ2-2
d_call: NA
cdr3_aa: CASKGTRNTGELFF

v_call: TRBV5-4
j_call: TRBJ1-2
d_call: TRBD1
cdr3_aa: CASSRRIGTGGFHGYTF

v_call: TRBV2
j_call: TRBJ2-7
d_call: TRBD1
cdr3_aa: CASSPWTGDDEQYF

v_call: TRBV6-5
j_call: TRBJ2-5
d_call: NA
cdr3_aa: CAAGWRETQYF

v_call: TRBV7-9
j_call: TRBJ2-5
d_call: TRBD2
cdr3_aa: CASSLALAGAETQYF

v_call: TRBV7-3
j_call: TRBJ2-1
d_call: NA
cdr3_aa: CASSLNGRAGGNEQFF

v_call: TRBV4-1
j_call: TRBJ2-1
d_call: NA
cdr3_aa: CASSLLWRFSYNEQFF

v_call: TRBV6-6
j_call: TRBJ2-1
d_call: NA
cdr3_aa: CASSSRRGSSYNEQFF

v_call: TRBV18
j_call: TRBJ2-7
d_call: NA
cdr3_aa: CASSKEGQGNSEQYF

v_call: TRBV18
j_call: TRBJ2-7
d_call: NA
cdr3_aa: CASSPSRNSYEQYF

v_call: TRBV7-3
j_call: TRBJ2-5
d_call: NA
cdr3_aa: CASSSTGTRQETQYF

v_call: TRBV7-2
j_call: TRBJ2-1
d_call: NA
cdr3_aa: CASSSSLMQFF

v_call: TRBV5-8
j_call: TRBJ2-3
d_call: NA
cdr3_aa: CASSLGGKRTDTQYF

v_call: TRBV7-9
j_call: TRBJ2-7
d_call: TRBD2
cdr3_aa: CASGRAGSYEQYF

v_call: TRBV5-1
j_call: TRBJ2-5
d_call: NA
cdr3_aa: CASSLRGAETQYF

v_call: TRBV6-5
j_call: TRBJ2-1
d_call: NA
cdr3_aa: CASSYQYGTHNEQFF

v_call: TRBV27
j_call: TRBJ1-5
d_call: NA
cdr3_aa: CASSNTGRAQPQHF

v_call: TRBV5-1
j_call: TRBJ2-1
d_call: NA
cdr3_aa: CASSLTRVGYNEQFF

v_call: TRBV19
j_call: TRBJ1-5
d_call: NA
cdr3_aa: CASSGRLDGSNQPQHF

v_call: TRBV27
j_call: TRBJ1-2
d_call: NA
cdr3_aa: CASSARRVGIGYYGYTF

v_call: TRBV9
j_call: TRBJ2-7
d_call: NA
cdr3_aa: CASSVSPGLGEQYF

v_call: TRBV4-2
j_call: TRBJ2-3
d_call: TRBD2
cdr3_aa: CASSQGGGGAFADTQYF

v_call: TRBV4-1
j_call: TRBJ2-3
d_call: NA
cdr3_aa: CASSQEPRRGSDTQYF

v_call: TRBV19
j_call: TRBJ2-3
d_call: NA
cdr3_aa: CASSISGSGTDTQYF

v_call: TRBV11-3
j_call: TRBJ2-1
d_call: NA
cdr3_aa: CASSLGRGRRTYNEQFF

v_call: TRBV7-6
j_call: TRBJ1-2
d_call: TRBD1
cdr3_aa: CASSFPGQGAGYTF

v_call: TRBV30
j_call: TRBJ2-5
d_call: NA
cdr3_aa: CAWSVTRNQETQYF

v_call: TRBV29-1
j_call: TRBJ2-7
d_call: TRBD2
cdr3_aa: CSVRGAGRGEQYF

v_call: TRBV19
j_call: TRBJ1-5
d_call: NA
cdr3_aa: CASSMDAARGNQPQHF

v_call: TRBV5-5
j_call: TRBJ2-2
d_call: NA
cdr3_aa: CASSLGNFAGELFF

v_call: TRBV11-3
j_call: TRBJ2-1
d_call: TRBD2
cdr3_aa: CASSTSGKNNEQFF

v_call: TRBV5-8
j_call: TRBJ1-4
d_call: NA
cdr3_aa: CASMRIAREKLFF